The rows below give T cell receptor beta chains drawn from one sample of a study of human T cells and chemical hapten exposure. TCRdb passed the RACE reads through MiXCR, listing each CDR3 protein once. The sample lists some 120,000 distinct CDR3 sequences, roughly an eighth occurring once. The sequences come from whole blood, collected in connection with sensitization to the hapten diphenylcyclopropenone (DPC). Every receptor here comes from a woman between 45 and 60 years old with alopecia areata. Some clones in this sample may be carry-over from other donors' samples. Each CDR3 is given with its conserved first and last residue. A D gene is named only where the DNA matches it firmly. Only some rows state a clone size, as once, few, many or a class for expanded clones.

d_gene,v_gene,j_gene,abundance,CDR3nt,CDR3aa
-,TRBV28,TRBJ1-1,-,TGTGCCAGCAGTTTCACGGGGGTGAACACTGAAGCTTTCTTT,CASSFTGVNTEAFF
-,TRBV7-2,TRBJ2-3,many,TGTGCCACTACGGACGGTCCTAGCACAGATACGCAGTATTTT,CATTDGPSTDTQYF
TRBD2,TRBV6-1,TRBJ2-3,many,TGTGCCAGCAGTGGGGGACTAGCGAGCACAGATACGCAGTATTTT,CASSGGLASTDTQYF
TRBD1,TRBV28,TRBJ1-1,many,TGTGCCAGCAGTTTATCCACAGGGGGCACTGAAGCTTTCTTT,CASSLSTGGTEAFF
-,TRBV28,TRBJ2-7,many,TGTGCCAGCAGTTGGGACACCTACGAGCAGTACTTC,CASSWDTYEQYF
-,TRBV2,TRBJ1-1,few,TGTGCCAGCAGCAAGGGACCGAACACTGAAGCTTTCTTT,CASSKGPNTEAFF
TRBD1,TRBV5-4,TRBJ1-1,few,TGTGCCAGCAGCTTGCGGCAGGGGGGTCTGGGGACTGAAGCTTTCTTT,CASSLRQGGLGTEAFF
-,TRBV20-1,TRBJ2-2,-,TGCAGTGCTAGCCAGAACACCGGGGAGCTGTTTTTT,CSASQNTGELFF
-,TRBV18,TRBJ2-2,many,TGTGCCAGCTCACCTAACTTGAACACCGGGGAGCTGTTTTTT,CASSPNLNTGELFF
-,TRBV7-6,TRBJ2-3,-,TGTGCCAGCAGCCCAGGTGGGGAGTCTAGCACAGATACGCAGTATTTT,CASSPGGESSTDTQYF
TRBD2,TRBV5-5,TRBJ2-3,few,TGTGCCAGCAGCCCGCTCATAGCGGGGGTCACAGATACGCAGTATTTT,CASSPLIAGVTDTQYF
-,TRBV5-8,TRBJ1-1,few,TGTGCCAGCAGCTGGGATCGAGGTACTGAAGCTTTCTTT,CASSWDRGTEAFF
TRBD1,TRBV7-9,TRBJ2-2,many,TGTGCCAGCCTCGTGACAGGGTTCACCGGGGAGCTGTTTTTT,CASLVTGFTGELFF
-,TRBV9,TRBJ2-1,-,TGTGCCAGCAGCGTCCCGGGAGCGGGCTACAATGAGCAGTTCTTC,CASSVPGAGYNEQFF
TRBD2,TRBV7-9,TRBJ2-5,many,TGTGCCAGCAGCCAGAAGAGCGGGAGGGGTCGGCAAGAGACCCAGTACTTC,CASSQKSGRGRQETQYF
-,TRBV3-1,TRBJ1-1,-,TGTGCCAGCAGCGAAGGCCCAGCGTGGAACACTGAAGCTTTCTTT,CASSEGPAWNTEAFF
-,TRBV6-6,TRBJ1-3,many,TGTGCCAGCAGTTCGCAGCTACATTCTGGAAACACCATATATTTT,CASSSQLHSGNTIYF
-,TRBV25-1,TRBJ1-1,-,TGTGCCAGCACCTTGTCGAAGGCAGCTAACACTGAAGCTTTCTTT,CASTLSKAANTEAFF
TRBD2,TRBV18,TRBJ2-2,few,TGTGCCAGCTCCCCAAGGGCGGGAGCGAACACCGGGGAGCTGTTTTTT,CASSPRAGANTGELFF
-,TRBV6-2/TRBV6-3,TRBJ1-1,few,TGTGCCAGCAGTTACGATCTGCCGCCGGGCCAGAACACTGAAGCTTTCTTT,CASSYDLPPGQNTEAFF
-,TRBV12-3/TRBV12-4,TRBJ1-2,few,TGTGCCAGCAGTTTTGGCACAGTCATGAGTGGCTACACCTTC,CASSFGTVMSGYTF
-,TRBV19,TRBJ2-1,-,TGTGCCAGTAGTCTACGACTTGCTATTGAGCAGTTCTTC,CASSLRLAIEQFF
-,TRBV29-1,TRBJ1-2,many,TGCAGCGTACGAAGACAGGAACAAGGCTACACCTTC,CSVRRQEQGYTF
-,TRBV25-1,TRBJ1-1,many,TGTGCCAGCAGTGACCAGGGTTCGGTCACTGAAGCTTTCTTT,CASSDQGSVTEAFF
TRBD1,TRBV6-2/TRBV6-3,TRBJ2-7,-,TGTGCCAGCAGTCTCACAGGGGTCACCAGCTCCTACGAGCAGTACTTC,CASSLTGVTSSYEQYF
-,TRBV29-1,TRBJ2-2,many,TGCAGCGTTGTACAGGAATGGGCCGGGGAGCTGTTTTTT,CSVVQEWAGELFF
-,TRBV7-9,TRBJ1-1,few,TGTGCCAGCAGCTTAGCGGGGGTAGACATGGTTTGGAACACTGAAGCTTTCTTT,CASSLAGVDMVWNTEAFF
-,TRBV6-6,TRBJ1-3,many,TGTGCCAGCAGTTTCGGAAACACCATATATTTT,CASSFGNTIYF
-,TRBV12-3/TRBV12-4,TRBJ2-2,-,TGTGCCAGCAGTTTTTTCACCGGGGAGCTGTTTTTT,CASSFFTGELFF
TRBD2,TRBV7-9,TRBJ2-3,many,TGTGCCAGCAGCTTAGGAGAACTAGCGGGGGGTGTCACAGATACGCAGTATTTT,CASSLGELAGGVTDTQYF
-,TRBV29-1,TRBJ2-5,few,TGCAGCGTTGTGGGGTACCAAGAGACCCAGTACTTC,CSVVGYQETQYF
TRBD2,TRBV4-3,TRBJ2-1,-,TGCGCCAGCAGCCTTGAGGGGACTAGACTCGACAATGAGCAGTTCTTC,CASSLEGTRLDNEQFF
TRBD1,TRBV9,TRBJ2-1,-,TGTGCCAGCAGTCTCCGGGACAGCCTTCGAGAGCAGTTCTTC,CASSLRDSLREQFF
-,TRBV6-5,TRBJ1-3,few,TGTGCCAGCAGTTCGTCGATGAAGGGAAACACCATATATTTT,CASSSSMKGNTIYF
-,TRBV5-6,TRBJ1-1,few,TGTGCCAGCAGCCTGGTGGGAGACACTGAAGCTTTCTTT,CASSLVGDTEAFF
TRBD1,TRBV29-1,TRBJ1-2,few,TGCAGCGCTTTACTCGACAGGGGCCCTAACTATGGCTACACCTTC,CSALLDRGPNYGYTF
TRBD2,TRBV12-3/TRBV12-4,TRBJ2-1,-,TGTGCCAGCAGTTCGGGTCCTAGCGGGAAAGAGGACCTCTCCTACAATGAGCAGTTCTTC,CASSSGPSGKEDLSYNEQFF
TRBD1,TRBV12-3/TRBV12-4,TRBJ1-4,few,TGTGCCAGCAGTGTTGCAGGGGGTAATGAAAAACTGTTTTTT,CASSVAGGNEKLFF
-,TRBV27,TRBJ2-2,-,TGTGCCAGCAGTGTAGGGGGGACCGGGGAGCTGTTTTTT,CASSVGGTGELFF
-,TRBV6-2/TRBV6-3,TRBJ2-2,many,TGTGCCAGCAGTTACCCCACGAGCGGACCCGGGGAGCTGTTTTTT,CASSYPTSGPGELFF